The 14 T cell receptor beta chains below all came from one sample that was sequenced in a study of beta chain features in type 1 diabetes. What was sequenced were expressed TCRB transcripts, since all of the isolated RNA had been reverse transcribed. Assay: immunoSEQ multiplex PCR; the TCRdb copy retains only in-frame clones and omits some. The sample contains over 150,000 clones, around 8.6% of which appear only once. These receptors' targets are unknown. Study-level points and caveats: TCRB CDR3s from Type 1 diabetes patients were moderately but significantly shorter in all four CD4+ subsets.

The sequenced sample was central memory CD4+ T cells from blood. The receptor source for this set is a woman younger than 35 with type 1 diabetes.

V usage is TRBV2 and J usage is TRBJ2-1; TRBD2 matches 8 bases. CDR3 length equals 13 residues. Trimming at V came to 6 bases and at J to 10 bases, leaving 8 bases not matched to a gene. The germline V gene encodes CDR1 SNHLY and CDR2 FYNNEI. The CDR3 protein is CASRTGTRIEQFF. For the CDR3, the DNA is TGTGCCAGCAGAACCGGGACTAGAATCGAGCAGTTCTTC.

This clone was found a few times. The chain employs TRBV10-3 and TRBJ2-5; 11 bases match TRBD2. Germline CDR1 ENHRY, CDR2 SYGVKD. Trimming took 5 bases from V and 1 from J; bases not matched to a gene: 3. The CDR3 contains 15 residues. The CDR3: CAISLAGGIQETQYF. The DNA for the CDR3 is TGTGCCATCAGTTTAGCGGGGGGGATCCAAGAGACCCAGTACTTC.

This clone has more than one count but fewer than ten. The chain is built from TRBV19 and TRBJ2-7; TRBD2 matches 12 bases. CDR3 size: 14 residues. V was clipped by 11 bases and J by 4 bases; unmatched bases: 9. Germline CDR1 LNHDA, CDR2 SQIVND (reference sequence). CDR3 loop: CAVGPSGRAYEQYF. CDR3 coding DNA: TGTGCCGTTGGCCCTAGCGGGAGGGCGTACGAGCAGTACTTC.

This chain's CDR3 is CASSARDRYSPLHF. CDR3 sequence (DNA): TGTGCCAGCAGCGCCCGGGACAGATATTCACCCCTCCACTTT. V gene TRBV11-2 combines with J gene TRBJ1-6; 7 bases align to TRBD1. The CDR3 covers 14 residues. The germline V gene encodes CDR1 SGHAT and CDR2 FQNNGV. The V gene end was trimmed by 5 bases and the J gene end by 8 bases; junction bases not matched to a gene: 6. The full variable domain, rest sourced from reference TRBV11-2 and TRBJ1-6, is EAGVAQSPRYKIIEKRQSVAFWCNPISGHATLYWYQQILGQGPKLLIQFQNNGVVDDSQLPKDRFSAERLKGVDSTLKIQPAKLEDSAVYLCASSARDRYSPLHFGNGTRLTVT.

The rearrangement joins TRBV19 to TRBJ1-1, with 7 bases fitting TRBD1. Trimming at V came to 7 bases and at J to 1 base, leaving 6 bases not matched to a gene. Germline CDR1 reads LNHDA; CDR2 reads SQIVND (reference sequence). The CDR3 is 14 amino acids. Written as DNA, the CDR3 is TGTGCCAGTACCTTGGGACAGTCGAACACTGAAGCTTTCTTT. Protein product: CASTLGQSNTEAFF.

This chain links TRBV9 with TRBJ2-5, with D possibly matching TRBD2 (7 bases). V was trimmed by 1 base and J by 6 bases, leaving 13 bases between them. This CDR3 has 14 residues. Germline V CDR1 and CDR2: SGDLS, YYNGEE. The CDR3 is CASSVLGGGKTQYF. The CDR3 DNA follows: TGTGCCAGCAGCGTACTGGGAGGGGGGAAGACCCAGTACTTC. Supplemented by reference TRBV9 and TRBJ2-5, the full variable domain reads DSGVTQTPKHLITATGQRVTLRCSPRSGDLSVYWYQQSLDQGLQFLIQYYNGEERAKGNILERFSAQQFPDLHSELNLSSLELGDSALYFCASSVLGGGKTQYFGPGTRLLVL.

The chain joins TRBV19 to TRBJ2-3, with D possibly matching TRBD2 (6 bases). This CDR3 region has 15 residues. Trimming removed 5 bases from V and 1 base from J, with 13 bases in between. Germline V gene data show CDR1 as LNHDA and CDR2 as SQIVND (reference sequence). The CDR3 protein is CASSPRGGRTDTQYF. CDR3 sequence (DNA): TGTGCCAGTAGTCCTCGGGGAGGCCGCACAGATACGCAGTATTTT.

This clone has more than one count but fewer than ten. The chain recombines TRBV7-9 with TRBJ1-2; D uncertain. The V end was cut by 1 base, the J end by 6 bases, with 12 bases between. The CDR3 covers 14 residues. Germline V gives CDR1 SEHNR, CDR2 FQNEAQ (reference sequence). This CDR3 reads CASSLGEVWNGYTF. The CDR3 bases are TGTGCCAGCAGCTTAGGGGAGGTTTGGAATGGCTACACCTTC.

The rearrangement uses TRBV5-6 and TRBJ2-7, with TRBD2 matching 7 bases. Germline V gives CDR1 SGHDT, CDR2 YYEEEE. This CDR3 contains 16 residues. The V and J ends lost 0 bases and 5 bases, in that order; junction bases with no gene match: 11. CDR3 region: CASSLAKRGFSDEQYF. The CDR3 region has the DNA TGTGCCAGCAGCTTGGCCAAGCGGGGTTTTTCGGACGAGCAGTACTTC. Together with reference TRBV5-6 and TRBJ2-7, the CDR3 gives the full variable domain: DAGVTQSPTHLIKTRGQQVTLRCSPKSGHDTVSWYQQALGQGPQFIFQYYEEEERQRGNFPDRFSGHQFPNYSSELNVNALLLGDSALYLCASSLAKRGFSDEQYFGPGTRLTVT.

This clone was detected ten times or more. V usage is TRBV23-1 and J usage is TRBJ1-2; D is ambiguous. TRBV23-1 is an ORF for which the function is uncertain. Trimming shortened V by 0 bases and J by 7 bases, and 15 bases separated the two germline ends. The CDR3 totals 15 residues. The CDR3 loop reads CASSQSGAVSIGYTF. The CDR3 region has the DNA TGCGCCAGCAGTCAATCCGGCGCGGTGTCTATTGGCTACACCTTC.

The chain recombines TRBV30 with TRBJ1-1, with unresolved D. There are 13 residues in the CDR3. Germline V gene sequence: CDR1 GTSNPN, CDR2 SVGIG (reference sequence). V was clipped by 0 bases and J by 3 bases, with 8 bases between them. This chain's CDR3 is CAWSVRGYTEAFF. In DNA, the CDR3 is TGTGCCTGGAGTGTACGAGGCTACACTGAAGCTTTCTTT.

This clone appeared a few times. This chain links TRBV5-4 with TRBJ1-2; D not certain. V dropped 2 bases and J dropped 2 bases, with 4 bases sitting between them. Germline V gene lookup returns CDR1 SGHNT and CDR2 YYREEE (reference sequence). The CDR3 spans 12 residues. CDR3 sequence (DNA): TGTGCCAGCAGCTTACAGAACTATGGCTACACCTTC. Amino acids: CASSLQNYGYTF.

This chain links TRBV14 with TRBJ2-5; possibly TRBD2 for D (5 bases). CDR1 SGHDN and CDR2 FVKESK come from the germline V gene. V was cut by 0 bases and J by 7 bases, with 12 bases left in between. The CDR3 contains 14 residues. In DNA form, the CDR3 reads TGTGCCAGCAGCCAAGATACGGGGATGGCGACCCAGTACTTC. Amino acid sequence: CASSQDTGMATQYF.

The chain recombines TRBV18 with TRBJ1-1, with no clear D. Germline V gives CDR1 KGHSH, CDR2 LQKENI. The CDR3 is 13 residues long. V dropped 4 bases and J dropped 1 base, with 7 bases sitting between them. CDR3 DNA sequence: TGTGCCAGCTCACTCCCAGAGAACACTGAAGCTTTCTTT. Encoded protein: CASSLPENTEAFF. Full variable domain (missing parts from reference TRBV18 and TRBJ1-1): NAGVMQNPRHLVRRRGQEARLRCSPMKGHSHVYWYRQLPEEGLKFMVYLQKENIIDESGMPKERFSAEFPKEGPSILRIQQVVRGDSAAYFCASSLPENTEAFFGQGTRLTVV.